The 28 T cell receptor beta chains listed next were all sequenced from one sample in a study of cytomegalovirus exposure and HLA in healthy donors. Libraries were prepared by immunoSEQ multiplex PCR; TCRdb keeps only in-frame clonotypes and omits some of them. Here the sample spans 240,000 or so clones, approximately 83% being singletons. Material: PBMCs. Receptors originate from a woman aged 25-40 years in good health and CMV-seropositive.

The chain joins TRBV29-1 to TRBJ1-1; weak D call: TRBD1 (5 bases). This CDR3 comprises 14 residues. V was trimmed by 3 bases and J by 0 bases, leaving 11 bases between them. CDR1 and CDR2 (germline): SQVTM, ANQGSEA. The CDR3 region is CSVDRTYLNTEAFF. As DNA, the CDR3 is TGCAGCGTTGACCGGACATATCTGAACACTGAAGCTTTCTTT.

Of note for this clone: The same CDR3 can be traced to other DNA sequences in this sample. The V gene is TRBV9, the J gene TRBJ2-5, with D possibly TRBD2 on 5 matching bases. Germline CDR1 is SGDLS and CDR2 is YYNGEE. V was shortened by 2 bases and J by 1 base, with 9 bases between the two germline ends. The CDR3 contains 14 residues. The CDR3 region is CASSVAGSQETQYF. For the CDR3, the DNA is TGTGCCAGCAGCGTTGCGGGCAGCCAAGAGACCCAGTACTTC.

CDR3 nucleotides: TGCGCCAGCAGCTTCTCTCGGGAGGGTCCCTACGAGCAGTACTTC. This encodes CASSFSREGPYEQYF. The rearrangement links TRBV5-1 to TRBJ2-7; 8 bases map to TRBD2. Per the germline V gene, CDR1 is SGHRS and CDR2 is YFSETQ. Germline trimming cut 2 bases from V and 2 bases from J; bases unmatched to any gene: 6. CDR3 length equals 15 residues.

The rearrangement links TRBV2 to TRBJ2-5, with 10 bases lining up with TRBD2. The germline V gene has CDR1 SNHLY and CDR2 FYNNEI. The CDR3 spans 17 residues. Unmatched junction bases numbered 16, after V lost 10 bases and J lost 2 bases. DNA for the CDR3: TGTGCCAAGCGAGTGGCTAGCGGGAGAGCGAATCAAGAGACCCAGTACTTC. Amino acids: CAKRVASGRANQETQYF.

The V gene is TRBV6-5, the J gene TRBJ2-7, with TRBD2 as a possible D gene (5 bases). Germline V gene lookup returns CDR1 MNHEY and CDR2 SVGAGI. The CDR3 extends over 15 amino acids. Between the trimmed V and J ends, which lost 0 bases and 0 bases, there was a span of 9 bases. The DNA of the CDR3 is TGTGCCAGCAGTTACTCGATACTAGACTCCTACGAGCAGTACTTC. As protein: CASSYSILDSYEQYF.

The CDR3 bases are TGTGCCAGCAGTGAAGTAGGTACAGGGGTACAGCCCCAGCATTTT. Its protein product is CASSEVGTGVQPQHF. The chain recombines TRBV6-1 with TRBJ1-5; 7 nucleotides align to TRBD1. CDR1 and CDR2 (germline): MNHNS, SASEGT. The V and J ends lost 1 base and 7 bases, in that order; junction bases with no gene match: 7. The CDR3 sequence is 15 residues long.

This clone was observed a handful of times. The chain has TRBV5-1 and TRBJ1-1, with a tentative D call TRBD1 (6 bases). Between the trimmed V and J ends, which lost 0 bases and 0 bases, there was a span of 12 bases. The length of the CDR3 is 16 residues. Germline-derived CDR1 and CDR2 are SGHRS and YFSETQ. The CDR3 nucleotides are TGCGCCAGCAGCTTGGCGTCGGACAGCATGAACACTGAAGCTTTCTTT. Encoded protein: CASSLASDSMNTEAFF. The full variable domain, rest sourced from reference TRBV5-1 and TRBJ1-1, is KAGVTQTPRYLIKTRGQQVTLSCSPISGHRSVSWYQQTPGQGLQFLFEYFSETQRNKGNFPGRFSGRQFSNSRSEMNVSTLELGDSALYLCASSLASDSMNTEAFFGQGTRLTVV.

This chain connects TRBV30 to TRBJ1-2, with D possibly being TRBD1 (5 bases). This CDR3 has 12 amino acids. V was cut by 2 bases and J by 7 bases, with 11 bases left in between. Germline CDR1 is GTSNPN and CDR2 is SVGIG (reference sequence). The CDR3 coding sequence is TGTGCCTGGAGTCACGGGGGACCTGGCTACACCTTC. Residues: CAWSHGGPGYTF. Looking up the rest from reference TRBV30 and TRBJ1-2 gives the full variable domain: SQTIHQWPATLVQPVGSPLSLECTVEGTSNPNLYWYRQAAGRGLQLLFYSVGIGQISSEVPQNLSASRPQDRQFILSSKKLLLSDSGFYLCAWSHGGPGYTFGSGTRLTVV.

The V and J genes are TRBV5-1 and TRBJ2-5, with TRBD1 matching 8 bases. Per germline, CDR1 SGHRS and CDR2 YFSETQ. This CDR3 contains 14 residues. J was trimmed by 1 base and V by 4 bases; bases with no gene match: 3. The CDR3 nucleotides are TGCGCCAGCAGCAGGACAGGGAGCCAAGAGACCCAGTACTTC. This codes for CASSRTGSQETQYF.

The chain's CDR3 is CASSSRVTNTGELFF. The CDR3 bases are TGTGCCAGCAGTTCGAGGGTGACGAACACCGGGGAGCTGTTTTTT. This chain connects TRBV28 to TRBJ2-2, with TRBD2 as a possible D gene (5 bases). Germline assignment: CDR1 MDHEN and CDR2 SYDVKM. V shed 4 bases and J shed 0 bases, with 9 bases lying between them. This CDR3 spans 15 amino acids. The full variable domain, with the rest looked up from reference TRBV28 and TRBJ2-2, is DVKVTQSSRYLVKRTGEKVFLECVQDMDHENMFWYRQDPGLGLRLIYFSYDVKMKEKGDIPEGYSVSREKKERFSLILESASTNQTSMYLCASSSRVTNTGELFFGEGSRLTVL.

The chain recombines TRBV5-1 with TRBJ2-5; 9 bases map to TRBD1. CDR1 is SGHRS, CDR2 YFSETQ, per germline. The CDR3 extends over 14 amino acids. V lost 4 bases, J lost 3 bases, and 4 bases stayed unmatched. CDR3 nucleotides: TGCGCCAGCAGCATAGGGACAGGGAAAGAGACCCAGTACTTC. Its translation: CASSIGTGKETQYF.

This chain joins TRBV21-1 and TRBJ2-7; the table assigns TRBD1, which was not confirmed against the DNA. TRBV21-1 has pseudogene status. The CDR3 extends over 19 amino acids. In DNA form, the CDR3 reads TGTGCCAGCAGCACGCAACCCCGGGACAGGAACAAAAGACCCTACGAGCAGTACTTC. The encoded protein is CASSTQPRDRNKRPYEQYF.

V usage is TRBV9 and J usage is TRBJ2-7, with 10 nucleotides matching TRBD2. The CDR3 consists of 15 residues. From germline, CDR1 is SGDLS and CDR2 YYNGEE. Trimming removed 3 bases from V and 2 bases from J; junction bases left unmatched: 5. The CDR3 is CASSATTSGPYEQYF. DNA for the CDR3: TGTGCCAGCAGCGCGACGACTAGCGGGCCCTACGAGCAGTACTTC.

CDR3 nucleotide sequence: TGTGCCAGCAGCTCCCGGCGGAGCGGGATTGGGGAGACCCAGTACTTC. Translating it yields CASSSRRSGIGETQYF. V is TRBV13 and J is TRBJ2-5; TRBD2 aligns across 7 bases. Trimming removed 4 bases from V and 5 bases from J; junction bases left unmatched: 13. Germline CDR1 and CDR2: PRHDT and FYEKMQ (reference sequence). This CDR3 is 16 amino acids long.

In this sample, this clone turned up a few times. The chain has TRBV7-9 and TRBJ1-2; D is unresolved. The CDR3 spans 13 residues. Looked up from germline, CDR1 is SEHNR and CDR2 is FQNEAQ (reference sequence). The ends were cut back, 4 bases at V and 11 bases at J, with 17 bases in the middle. CDR3 residues: CASSSKASGGYTF. DNA of the CDR3: TGTGCCAGCAGCTCTAAGGCTTCGGGTGGATACACCTTC.

The J gene is TRBJ1-4, the V gene TRBV28, with D tentatively TRBD1 (5 bases). Trimming stripped 5 bases from V and 0 bases from J, with 19 bases between. In germline, CDR1 is MDHEN, CDR2 SYDVKM. This CDR3 region has 18 residues. DNA of the CDR3: TGTGCCAGCAGTCCTTCAGGGCTTCGTACCCCAACTAATGAAAAACTGTTTTTT. This codes for CASSPSGLRTPTNEKLFF.

CDR3 DNA sequence: TGTGCCACCAGCAGAGACATAGGACAGGGGGTTAACGGTGAAAAACTGTTTTTT. It translates to CATSRDIGQGVNGEKLFF. The chain joins TRBV15 to TRBJ1-4; 10 bases line up with TRBD1. Trimming at V came to 0 bases and at J to 7 bases, leaving 11 bases not matched to a gene. The CDR3 runs to 18 residues. Germline V gene data show CDR1 as LNHNV and CDR2 as YYDKDF (reference sequence). Based on the CDR3 plus reference TRBV15 and TRBJ1-4, the full variable domain is DAMVIQNPRYQVTQFGKPVTLSCSQTLNHNVMYWYQQKSSQAPKLLFHYYDKDFNNEADTPDNFQSRRPNTSFCFLDIRSPGLGDTAMYLCATSRDIGQGVNGEKLFFGSGTQLSVL.

The CDR3 here is CASSPSELAGSYEQYF. In DNA form, the CDR3 reads TGCGCCAGCAGCCCATCCGAGCTAGCGGGTTCCTACGAGCAGTACTTC. This chain links TRBV4-1 with TRBJ2-7; 8 bases fit TRBD2. CDR3 length: 16 residues. V gave up 4 bases and J gave up 1 base; unmatched junction bases: 9. Germline V lookup: CDR1 MGHRA, CDR2 YSYEKL.

The CDR3 DNA sequence: TGTGCCAGCAGCTCCTCCTTGGGGGGTCCTACGAGGCAGTACTTC. It yields the protein CASSSSLGGPTRQYF. This chain connects TRBV7-9 to TRBJ2-7; tentatively, D is TRBD2 (6 bases). V lost 4 bases to trimming and J lost 9 bases, with 22 bases between them. This CDR3 region has 15 residues. CDR1 and CDR2 (germline): SEHNR, FQNEAQ (reference sequence). The full variable domain, its missing parts supplied by reference TRBV7-9 and TRBJ2-7, is DTGVSQNPRHKITKRGQNVTFRCDPISEHNRLYWYRQTLGQGPEFLTYFQNEAQLEKSRLLSDRFSAERPKGSFSTLEIQRTEQGDSAMYLCASSSSLGGPTRQYFGPGTRLTVT.

This clone has ten or more counts. V is TRBV2 and J is TRBJ1-1; 7 bases match TRBD1. The CDR3 is made up of 14 amino acids. Trimming at V came to 8 bases and at J to 4 bases, leaving 10 bases not matched to a gene. The germline V gene encodes CDR1 SNHLY and CDR2 FYNNEI. The CDR3 DNA sequence: TGTGCCAGCGGGGGACAGTCGAGGTTCACTGAAGCTTTCTTT. Translation gives CASGGQSRFTEAFF.

V usage is TRBV5-1 and J usage is TRBJ2-1; TRBD2 matches at 9 bases. This CDR3 has 15 residues. Germline loops: CDR1 SGHRS, CDR2 YFSETQ. Unmatched junction bases numbered 8, after V lost 5 bases and J lost 5 bases. CDR3 amino acids: CASRLLAGAHNEQFF. The CDR3 coding sequence is TGCGCCAGCAGATTATTAGCGGGAGCCCACAATGAGCAGTTCTTC.

This chain links TRBV6-6 with TRBJ1-5; 8 nucleotides agree with TRBD1. The germline V gene has CDR1 MNHNY and CDR2 SVGAGI (reference sequence). CDR3 length equals 15 residues. V was pared by 6 bases and J by 6 bases, with 10 bases of the junction left unmatched. This CDR3 reads CASRGQESPAQPQHF. In DNA form, the CDR3 reads TGTGCCAGCAGGGGACAGGAGAGCCCGGCTCAGCCCCAGCATTTT.

This chain connects TRBV19 to TRBJ1-4; 8 bases align to TRBD1. V shed 6 bases and J 6 bases; nucleotides not matched to a gene: 3. The germline V gene has CDR1 LNHDA and CDR2 SQIVND (reference sequence). The CDR3 runs to 13 residues. The CDR3: CASSLTGDEKLFF. CDR3 sequence (DNA): TGTGCCAGTAGCCTGACAGGGGATGAAAAACTGTTTTTT.

This chain connects TRBV5-1 to TRBJ1-3; D uncertain. This CDR3 is 13 amino acids long. The germline V gene has CDR1 SGHRS and CDR2 YFSETQ. Trimming removed 4 bases from V and 4 bases from J, with 9 bases in between. The CDR3 DNA reads TGCGCCAGCAGCGCGGGTGCAGGAAACACCATATATTTT. Its translation: CASSAGAGNTIYF. Based on the CDR3 plus reference TRBV5-1 and TRBJ1-3, the full variable domain is KAGVTQTPRYLIKTRGQQVTLSCSPISGHRSVSWYQQTPGQGLQFLFEYFSETQRNKGNFPGRFSGRQFSNSRSEMNVSTLELGDSALYLCASSAGAGNTIYFGEGSWLTVV.

This clone was counted only a few times. The chain recombines TRBV27 with TRBJ1-1; 9 nucleotides agree with TRBD1. The CDR3 has 14 amino acids. Germline V gene sequence: CDR1 MNHEY, CDR2 SMNVEV (reference sequence). V shed 0 bases and J 6 bases; nucleotides not matched to a gene: 2. The CDR3 is CASSLSGTGPEAFF. The CDR3 DNA follows: TGTGCCAGCAGTTTATCGGGGACAGGGCCTGAAGCTTTCTTT.

The rearrangement uses TRBV30 and TRBJ1-4, with D possibly matching TRBD1 (6 bases). Germline CDR1 is GTSNPN and CDR2 is SVGIG (reference sequence). The CDR3 contains 14 residues. The V gene lost 6 bases and the J gene lost 7 bases, with 18 bases spanning the gap. The CDR3 DNA follows: TGTGCCTGCCGCAGGGGACGAGGTACTGAAAAACTGTTTTTT. Translated, it gives CACRRGRGTEKLFF.

This chain connects TRBV2 to TRBJ1-5, with 8 bases identical to TRBD1. The CDR3 sequence is 13 residues long. In germline, CDR1 is SNHLY, CDR2 FYNNEI. V gave up 7 bases and J gave up 6 bases; unmatched junction bases: 5. The CDR3 coding sequence is TGTGCCAGCATTCAGGGGGCGGGTCAGCCCCAGCATTTT. This codes for CASIQGAGQPQHF.

Only one count was recorded for this clone. The rearrangement links TRBV27 to TRBJ1-2, with 7 bases identical to TRBD1. Germline V lookup: CDR1 MNHEY, CDR2 SMNVEV (reference sequence). This CDR3 has 14 residues. After removal of 5 bases from V and 2 bases from J, the junction contained 5 bases not matched to a gene. CDR3 nucleotides: TGTGCCAGCAGTCCCCTGACAGGGAACTATGGCTACACCTTC. It specifies CASSPLTGNYGYTF.